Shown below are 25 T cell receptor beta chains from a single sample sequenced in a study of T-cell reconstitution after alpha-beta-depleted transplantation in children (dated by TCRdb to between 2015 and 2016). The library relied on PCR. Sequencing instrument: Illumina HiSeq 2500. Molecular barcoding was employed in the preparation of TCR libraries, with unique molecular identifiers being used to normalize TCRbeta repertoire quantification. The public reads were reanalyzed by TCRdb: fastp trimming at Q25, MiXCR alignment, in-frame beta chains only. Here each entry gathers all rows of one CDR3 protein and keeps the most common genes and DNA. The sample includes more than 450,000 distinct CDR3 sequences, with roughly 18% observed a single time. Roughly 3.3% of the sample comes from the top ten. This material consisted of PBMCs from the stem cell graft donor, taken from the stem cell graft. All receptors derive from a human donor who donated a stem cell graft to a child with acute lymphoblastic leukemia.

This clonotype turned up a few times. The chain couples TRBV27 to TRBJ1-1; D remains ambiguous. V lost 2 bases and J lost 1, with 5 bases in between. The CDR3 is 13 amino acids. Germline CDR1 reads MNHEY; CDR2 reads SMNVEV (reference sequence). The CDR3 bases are TGTGCCAGCAGTTTACTCCAGAACACTGAAGCTTTCTTT. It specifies CASSLLQNTEAFF.

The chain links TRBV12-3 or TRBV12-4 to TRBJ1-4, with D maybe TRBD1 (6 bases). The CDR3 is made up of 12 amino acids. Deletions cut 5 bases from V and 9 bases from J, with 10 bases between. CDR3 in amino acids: CASSGTGQKLFF. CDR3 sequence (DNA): TGTGCCAGCAGTGGAACAGGGCAAAAACTGTTTTTT.

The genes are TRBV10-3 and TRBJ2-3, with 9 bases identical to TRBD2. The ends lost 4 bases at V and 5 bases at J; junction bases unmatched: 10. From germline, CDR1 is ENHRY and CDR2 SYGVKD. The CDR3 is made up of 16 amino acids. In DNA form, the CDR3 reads TGTGCCATCAGTGCGGAAAGCGGGAGGAATGGAGATACGCAGTATTTT. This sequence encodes CAISAESGRNGDTQYF.

Here the CDR3 DNA reads TGTGCCAGCAGTTCCCTAACGCGAACTACTGATGGTTGGATGCCGGGCGAGCAGTACTTC. Protein: CASSSLTRTTDGWMPGEQYF. V gene TRBV12-3 or TRBV12-4 combines with J gene TRBJ2-7; no reliable D call. Trimming removed 4 bases at V and 6 bases at J, with 34 bases between. The CDR3 is 20 residues long.

In DNA form, the CDR3 reads TGTGCCAGCTCACCTGAGGGGACTAGCCGGGCCAATGAGCAGTTCTTC. Translation gives CASSPEGTSRANEQFF. The rearrangement uses TRBV18 and TRBJ2-1; 9 positions match TRBD2. Germline V gives CDR1 KGHSH, CDR2 LQKENI. There are 16 residues in the CDR3. Trimming removed 3 bases from V and 6 bases from J; junction bases left unmatched: 9.

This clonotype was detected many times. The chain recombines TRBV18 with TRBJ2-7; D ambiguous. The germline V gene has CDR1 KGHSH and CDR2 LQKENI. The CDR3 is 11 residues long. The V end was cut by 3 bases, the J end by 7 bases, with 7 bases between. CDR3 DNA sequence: TGTGCCAGCTCACCCGGCTCAGAGCAGTACTTC. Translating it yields CASSPGSEQYF. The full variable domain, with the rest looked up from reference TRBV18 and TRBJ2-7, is NAGVMQNPRHLVRRRGQEARLRCSPMKGHSHVYWYRQLPEEGLKFMVYLQKENIIDESGMPKERFSAEFPKEGPSILRIQQVVRGDSAAYFCASSPGSEQYFGPGTRLTVT.

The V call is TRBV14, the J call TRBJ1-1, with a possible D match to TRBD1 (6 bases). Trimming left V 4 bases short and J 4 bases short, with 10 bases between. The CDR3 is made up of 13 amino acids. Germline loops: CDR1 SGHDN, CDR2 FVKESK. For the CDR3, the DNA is TGTGCCAGCAGCCCGCGCAGGGGCACTGAAGCTTTCTTT. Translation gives CASSPRRGTEAFF.

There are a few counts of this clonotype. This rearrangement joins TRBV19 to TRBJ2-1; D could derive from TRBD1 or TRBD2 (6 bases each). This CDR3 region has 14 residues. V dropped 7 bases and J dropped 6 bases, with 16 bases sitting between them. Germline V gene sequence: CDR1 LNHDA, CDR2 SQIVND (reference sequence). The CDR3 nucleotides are TGTGCCAGTACCGCTTCGGGGGCCATCAATGAGCAGTTCTTC. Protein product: CASTASGAINEQFF.

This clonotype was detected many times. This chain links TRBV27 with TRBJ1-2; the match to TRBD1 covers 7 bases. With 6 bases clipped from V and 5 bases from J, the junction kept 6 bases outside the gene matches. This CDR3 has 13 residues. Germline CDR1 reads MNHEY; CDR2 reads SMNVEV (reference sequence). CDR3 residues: CASSFRGGYGYTF. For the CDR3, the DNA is TGTGCCAGCAGCTTCAGGGGGGGGTATGGCTACACCTTC.

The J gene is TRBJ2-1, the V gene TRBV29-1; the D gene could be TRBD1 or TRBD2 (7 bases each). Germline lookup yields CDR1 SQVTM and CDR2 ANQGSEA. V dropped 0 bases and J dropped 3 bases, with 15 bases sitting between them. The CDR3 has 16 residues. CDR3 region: CSVEDQGGGSYNEQFF. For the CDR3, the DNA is TGCAGCGTTGAAGATCAGGGGGGAGGGAGCTACAATGAGCAGTTCTTC.

CDR3 bases: TGTGCCACCAGCAGAGATGACGGGGCATATGAGCAGTTCTTC. Translated: CATSRDDGAYEQFF. The V call is TRBV15, the J call TRBJ2-1, with D possibly called TRBD1 or TRBD2 (5 bases each). Germline V gene data show CDR1 as LNHNV and CDR2 as YYDKDF (reference sequence). The ends were cut back, 0 bases at V and 8 bases at J, with 11 bases in the middle. CDR3 length: 14 amino acids.

Here the CDR3 reads CASSLDLGLAGGWEQFF. CDR3 sequence (DNA): TGTGCCAGCAGTTTAGATCTGGGACTAGCGGGAGGGTGGGAGCAGTTCTTC. The chain uses TRBV27 and TRBJ2-1; 16 nucleotides align to TRBD2. CDR1 and CDR2 from the germline V gene are MNHEY and SMNVEV (reference sequence). The CDR3 runs to 17 residues. Losses at the gene ends were 2 bases for V and 10 bases for J; bases not matched to a gene: 8.

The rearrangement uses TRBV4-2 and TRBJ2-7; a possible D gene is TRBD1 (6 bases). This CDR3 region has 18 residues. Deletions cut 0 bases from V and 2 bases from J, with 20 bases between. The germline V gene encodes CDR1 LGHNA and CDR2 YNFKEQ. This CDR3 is CASSQEVGSDSLTYEQYF. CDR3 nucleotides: TGTGCCAGCAGCCAAGAAGTAGGCTCGGACAGCCTAACCTACGAGCAGTACTTC.

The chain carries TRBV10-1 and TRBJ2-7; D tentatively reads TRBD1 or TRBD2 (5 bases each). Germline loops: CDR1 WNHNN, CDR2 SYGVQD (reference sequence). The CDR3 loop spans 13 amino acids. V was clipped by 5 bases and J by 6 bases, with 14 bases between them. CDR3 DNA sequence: TGCGCCAGCAGTCCAGATCCAGGGACCGAGCAGTACTTC. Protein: CASSPDPGTEQYF.

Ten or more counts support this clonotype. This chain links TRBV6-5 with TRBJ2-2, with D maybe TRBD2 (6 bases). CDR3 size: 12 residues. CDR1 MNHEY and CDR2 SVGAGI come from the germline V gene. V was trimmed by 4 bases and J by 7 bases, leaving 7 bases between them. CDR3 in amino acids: CASSSGVGELFF. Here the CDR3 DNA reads TGTGCCAGCAGTTCGGGGGTCGGGGAGCTGTTTTTT.

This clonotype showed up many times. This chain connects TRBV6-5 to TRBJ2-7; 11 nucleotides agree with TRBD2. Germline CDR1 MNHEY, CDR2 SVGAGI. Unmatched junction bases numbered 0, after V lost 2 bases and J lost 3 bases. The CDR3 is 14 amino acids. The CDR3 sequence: CASSYGTSGYEQYF. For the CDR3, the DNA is TGTGCCAGCAGTTACGGGACTAGCGGCTACGAGCAGTACTTC.

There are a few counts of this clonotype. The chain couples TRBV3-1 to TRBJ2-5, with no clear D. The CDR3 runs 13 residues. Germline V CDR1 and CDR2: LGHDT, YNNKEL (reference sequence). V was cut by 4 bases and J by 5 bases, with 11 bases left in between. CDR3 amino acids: CASSLTLEETQYF. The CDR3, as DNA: TGTGCCAGCAGCCTTACGTTGGAGGAGACCCAGTACTTC.

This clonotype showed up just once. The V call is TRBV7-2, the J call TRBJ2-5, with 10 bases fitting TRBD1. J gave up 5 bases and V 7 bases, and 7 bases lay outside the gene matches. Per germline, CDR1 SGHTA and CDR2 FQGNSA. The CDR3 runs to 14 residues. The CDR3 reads CASIPDRGLETQYF. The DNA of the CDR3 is TGTGCCAGCATACCTGACAGGGGGCTTGAGACCCAGTACTTC.

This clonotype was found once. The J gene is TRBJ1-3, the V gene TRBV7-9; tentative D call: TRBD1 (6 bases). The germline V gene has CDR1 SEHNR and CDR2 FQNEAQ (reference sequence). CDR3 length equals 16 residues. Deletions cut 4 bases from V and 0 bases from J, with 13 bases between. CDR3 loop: CASSSQGQSSGNTIYF. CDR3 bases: TGTGCCAGCAGCTCCCAAGGACAGAGCTCTGGAAACACCATATATTTT.

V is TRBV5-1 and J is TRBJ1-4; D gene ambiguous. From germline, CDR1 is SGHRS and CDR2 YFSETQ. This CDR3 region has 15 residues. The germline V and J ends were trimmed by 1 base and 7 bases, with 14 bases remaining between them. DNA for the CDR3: TGCGCCAGCAGCTTGACCCAAATGGGCGGTGAAAAACTGTTTTTT. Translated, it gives CASSLTQMGGEKLFF.

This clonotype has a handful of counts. The CDR3 here is CASSQDYRIKFF. The CDR3 DNA reads TGTGCCAGCAGCCAAGATTACAGGATAAAGTTCTTC. This sequence joins TRBV14 and TRBJ2-1, with D perhaps matching TRBD1 (5 bases). Germline V gives CDR1 SGHDN, CDR2 FVKESK. CDR3 length: 12 residues. Trimming took 0 bases from V and 14 from J, leaving 11 bases between them.

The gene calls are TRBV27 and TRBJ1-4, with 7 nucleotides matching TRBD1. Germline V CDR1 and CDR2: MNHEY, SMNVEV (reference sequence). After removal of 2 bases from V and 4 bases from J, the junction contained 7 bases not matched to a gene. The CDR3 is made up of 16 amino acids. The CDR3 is CASSLRGQTYNEKLFF. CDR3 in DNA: TGTGCCAGCAGTTTAAGGGGACAGACCTATAATGAAAAACTGTTTTTT.

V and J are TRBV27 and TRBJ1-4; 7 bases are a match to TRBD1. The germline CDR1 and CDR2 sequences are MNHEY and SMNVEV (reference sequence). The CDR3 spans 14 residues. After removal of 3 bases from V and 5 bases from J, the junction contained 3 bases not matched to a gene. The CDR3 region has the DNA TGTGCCAGCAGTTTCGCAGGGGGGAATGAAAAACTGTTTTTT. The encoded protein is CASSFAGGNEKLFF. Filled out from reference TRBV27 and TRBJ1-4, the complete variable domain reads EAQVTQNPRYLITVTGKKLTVTCSQNMNHEYMSWYRQDPGLGLRQIYYSMNVEVTDKGDVPEGYKVSRKEKRNFPLILESPSPNQTSLYFCASSFAGGNEKLFFGSGTQLSVL.

In DNA, the CDR3 is TGTGCCAGCAGTTCGTTACCAGCGAACACCGGGGAGCTGTTTTTT. Protein: CASSSLPANTGELFF. The chain carries TRBV27 and TRBJ2-2; D call uncertain. CDR3 length: 15 residues. CDR1 MNHEY and CDR2 SMNVEV come from the germline V gene (reference sequence). Trimming took 4 bases from V and 0 from J, leaving 9 bases between them.

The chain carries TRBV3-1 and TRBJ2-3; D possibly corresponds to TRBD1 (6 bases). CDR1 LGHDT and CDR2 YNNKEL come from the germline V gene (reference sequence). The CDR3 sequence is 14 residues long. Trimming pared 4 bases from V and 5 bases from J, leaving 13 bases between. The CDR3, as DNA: TGTGCCAGCAGCCCCCTCGCGGACAGAGATACGCAGTATTTT. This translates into CASSPLADRDTQYF.